A single sample gave rise to the 13 T cell receptor beta chains below, sequenced in a study of T cells in Graves' hyperthyroidism and ophthalmopathy. Amplified TCR beta CDR3 regions came from RNA transcripts. TCR CDR3 underwent first-round RT-PCR with the HTBI primer set. TCRdb itself ran the multiplex PCR reads through MiXCR, one entry per CDR3 protein. The top ten clones hold about 11% of a sample with 530,000 or so distinct CDR3 sequences, roughly 24% of them seen once. Sequenced sample: blood. The receptor set was obtained from a woman aged 30 to 39 with Graves' ophthalmopathy.

Worth noting for this clonotype: Here the CDR3 omits its conserved ending phenylalanine or tryptophan, so a read error is the likely source. The chain joins TRBV7-9 to TRBJ1-3, with D uncertain. The CDR3 covers 14 residues. CDR1 and CDR2 (germline): SEHNR, FQNEAQ (reference sequence). The CDR3 DNA reads TGTGCCATCAGCTTAACAGACTCTGGAAACACCATATATTTG. Its protein is CAISLTDSGNTIYL.

Comments on this clonotype: One end of the junction fails to match germline, which may point to a read error. The rearrangement uses TRBV6-1 and TRBJ2-5, with D tentatively TRBD1 or TRBD2 (5 bases each). The germline CDR1 and CDR2 sequences are MNHNS and SASEGT. The CDR3 loop spans 14 amino acids. CDR3 residues: CASNPRGAGETKYF. Here the CDR3 DNA reads TGTGCCAGCAACCCACGAGGGGCAGGAGAGACCAAGTACTTC.

Note on this clonotype: This may stem from a read error, because a much larger clone lies one nucleotide away. The chain carries TRBV4-1 and TRBJ2-7, with D uncertain. The CDR3 covers 15 residues. CDR1 is MGHRA, CDR2 YSYEKL, per germline. Trimming took 4 bases from V and 2 from J, leaving 15 bases between them. CDR3 sequence: CASSPSVEETYEQYF. The CDR3 coding sequence is TGCGCCAGCAGCCCATCCGTTGAGGAGACCTACGAGCAGTACTTC.

J is TRBJ1-1 and V is TRBV7-3; D gene unclear. Trimming pared 7 bases from V and 6 bases from J, leaving 15 bases between. Germline V gene sequence: CDR1 SGHTA, CDR2 FQGTGA. This CDR3 spans 13 amino acids. The DNA of the CDR3 is TGTGCCAGCACCAATGTAGGGTATGCTGAAGCTTTCTTT. Translating gives CASTNVGYAEAFF.

This chain connects TRBV7-9 to TRBJ2-7; no definite D call. CDR3 size: 12 residues. V was shortened by 0 bases and J by 6 bases, with 6 bases between the two germline ends. Germline CDR1 SEHNR, CDR2 FQNEAQ (reference sequence). The DNA of the CDR3 is TGTGCCAGCAGCTTAGCACCGACCGAGCAGTACTTC. Encoded protein: CASSLAPTEQYF.

At least ten counts were recorded for this clonotype. The chain combines TRBV6-5 with TRBJ2-4; tentatively, D is TRBD2 (6 bases). V was cut by 6 bases and J by 8 bases, with 14 bases left in between. Looked up from germline, CDR1 is MNHEY and CDR2 is SVGAGI. The CDR3 has 13 residues. The chain's CDR3 is CASRSAREDIQYF. In DNA, the CDR3 is TGTGCCAGCAGAAGTGCCAGGGAGGACATTCAGTACTTC.

This clonotype was seen only a few times. The CDR3 is CASSPITRMGRQETQYF. The CDR3 DNA reads TGCGCCAGCAGCCCCATTACAAGGATGGGCCGACAAGAGACCCAGTACTTC. The J gene is TRBJ2-5, the V gene TRBV5-1; no definite D call. CDR1 and CDR2 from the germline V gene are SGHRS and YFSETQ. The CDR3 covers 17 residues. V lost 4 bases and J 2 bases, leaving 21 bases between the germline ends.

The chain combines TRBV2 with TRBJ2-2; D is ambiguous. CDR1 and CDR2 from the germline V gene are SNHLY and FYNNEI. The CDR3 loop spans 13 amino acids. Trimming removed 1 base from V and 8 bases from J, with 8 bases in between. The CDR3 DNA reads TGTGCCAGCAGTGAAGAGTCCCAAGGGGAGCTGTTTTTT. It encodes CASSEESQGELFF.

This clonotype was seen at least ten times. The rearrangement links TRBV6-2 or TRBV6-3 to TRBJ2-6; TRBD1 matches at 7 bases. The CDR3 has 16 amino acids. Looked up from germline, CDR1 is MNHEY and CDR2 is SVGEGT. The J segment lost 0 bases and the V segment lost 2 bases, leaving 1 base of the junction unmatched. The chain's CDR3 is CASSYGQASGANVLTF. CDR3 DNA sequence: TGTGCCAGCAGTTACGGACAGGCCTCTGGGGCCAACGTCCTGACTTTC.

This clonotype came up a few times. J is TRBJ1-2 and V is TRBV7-9; D unresolved. CDR3 length: 13 residues. CDR1 is SEHNR and CDR2 is FQNEAQ in the germline V gene (reference sequence). V was clipped by 4 bases and J by 5 bases, with 11 bases between them. CDR3 nucleotide sequence: TGTGCCAGCAGCTCTGAGCTGATTTATGGCTACACCTTC. It translates to CASSSELIYGYTF.

This clonotype was observed at least ten times. The chain joins TRBV4-3 to TRBJ2-7; no reliable D call. CDR3 length: 15 residues. The V and J ends lost 1 base and 0 bases respectively, with 10 bases between them. CDR1 is LGHNA, CDR2 YSLEER, per germline. CDR3 nucleotides: TGCGCCAGCAGCCAAGGAGTTCGTGACTCCTACGAGCAGTACTTC. Its protein is CASSQGVRDSYEQYF.

This sequence joins TRBV7-9 and TRBJ1-1, with a tentative D call TRBD1 (6 bases). Trimming took 5 bases from V and 6 from J, leaving 19 bases between them. The CDR3 contains 15 residues. Germline CDR1 is SEHNR and CDR2 is FQNEAQ (reference sequence). The CDR3 DNA is TGTGCCAGCAGCCTTGGAGGGGGTAGGAGAGCTGAAGCTTTCTTT. Translated: CASSLGGGRRAEAFF.

The chain is built from TRBV18 and TRBJ1-2; D might be TRBD1 (6 bases). The germline V and J ends were trimmed by 4 bases and 7 bases, with 13 bases remaining between them. Germline-derived CDR1 and CDR2 are KGHSH and LQKENI. This CDR3 is built from 13 residues. DNA of the CDR3: TGTGCCAGCTCACTCCAGGGGCAGGGTGGCTACACCTTC. Residues: CASSLQGQGGYTF.